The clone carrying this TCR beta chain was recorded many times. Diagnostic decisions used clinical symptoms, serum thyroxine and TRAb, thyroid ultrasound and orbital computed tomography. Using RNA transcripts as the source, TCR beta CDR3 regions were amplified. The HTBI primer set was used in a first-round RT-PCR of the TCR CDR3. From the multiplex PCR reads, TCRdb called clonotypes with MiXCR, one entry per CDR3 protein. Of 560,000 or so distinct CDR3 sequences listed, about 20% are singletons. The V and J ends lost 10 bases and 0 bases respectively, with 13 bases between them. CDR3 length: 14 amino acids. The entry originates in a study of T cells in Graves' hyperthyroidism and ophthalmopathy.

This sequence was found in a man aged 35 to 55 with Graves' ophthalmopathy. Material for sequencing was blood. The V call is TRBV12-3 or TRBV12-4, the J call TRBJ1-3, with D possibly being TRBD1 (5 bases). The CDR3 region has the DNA TGTGCCACCCCTAGGGGCTACTCTGGAAACACCATATATTTT. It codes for CATPRGYSGNTIYF.